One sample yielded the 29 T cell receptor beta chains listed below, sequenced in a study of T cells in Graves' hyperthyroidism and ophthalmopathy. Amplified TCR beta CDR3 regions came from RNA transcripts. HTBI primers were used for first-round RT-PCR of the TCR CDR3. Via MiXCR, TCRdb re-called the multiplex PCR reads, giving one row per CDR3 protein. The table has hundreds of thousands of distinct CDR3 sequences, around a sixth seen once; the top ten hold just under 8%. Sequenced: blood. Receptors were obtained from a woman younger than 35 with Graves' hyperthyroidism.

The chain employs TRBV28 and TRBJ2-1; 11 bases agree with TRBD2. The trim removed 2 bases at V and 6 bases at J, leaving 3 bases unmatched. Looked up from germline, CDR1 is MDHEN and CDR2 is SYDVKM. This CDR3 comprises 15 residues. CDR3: CASSLPSGRSNEQFF. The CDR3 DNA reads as TGTGCCAGCAGTTTACCTAGCGGGAGGTCCAATGAGCAGTTCTTC.

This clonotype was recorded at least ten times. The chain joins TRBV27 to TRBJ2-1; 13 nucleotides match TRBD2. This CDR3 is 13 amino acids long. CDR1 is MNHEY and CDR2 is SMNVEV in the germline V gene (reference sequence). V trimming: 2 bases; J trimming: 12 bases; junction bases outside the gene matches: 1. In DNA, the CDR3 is TGTGCCAGCAGTTTAAGGACTAGCGGGGGGCAGTTCTTC. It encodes CASSLRTSGGQFF.

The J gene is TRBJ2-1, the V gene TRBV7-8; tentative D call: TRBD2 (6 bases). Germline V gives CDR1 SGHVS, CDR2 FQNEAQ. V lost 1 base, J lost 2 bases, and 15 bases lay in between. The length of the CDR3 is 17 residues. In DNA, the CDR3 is TGTGCCAGCAGCTTAGGAGGGGCGGGATCGGCCTACAATGAGCAGTTCTTC. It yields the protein CASSLGGAGSAYNEQFF. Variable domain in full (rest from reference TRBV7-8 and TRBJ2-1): GAGVSQSPRYKVAKRGQDVALRCDPISGHVSLFWYQQALGQGPEFLTYFQNEAQLDKSGLPSDRFFAERPEGSVSTLKIQRTQQEDSAVYLCASSLGGAGSAYNEQFFGPGTRLTVL.

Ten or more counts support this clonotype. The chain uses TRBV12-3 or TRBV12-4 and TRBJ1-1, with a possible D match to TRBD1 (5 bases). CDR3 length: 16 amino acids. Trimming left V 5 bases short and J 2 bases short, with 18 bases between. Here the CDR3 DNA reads TGTGCCAGCAGTCCGACACAAGGGACGGGCAACACTGAAGCTTTCTTT. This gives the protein CASSPTQGTGNTEAFF.

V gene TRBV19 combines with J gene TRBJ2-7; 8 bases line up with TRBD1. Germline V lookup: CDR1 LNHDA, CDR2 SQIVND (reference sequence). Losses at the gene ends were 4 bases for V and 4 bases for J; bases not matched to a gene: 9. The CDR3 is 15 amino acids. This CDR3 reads CASSTRGQGRYEQYF. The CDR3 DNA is TGTGCCAGTAGTACCAGGGGGCAAGGGAGGTACGAGCAGTACTTC.

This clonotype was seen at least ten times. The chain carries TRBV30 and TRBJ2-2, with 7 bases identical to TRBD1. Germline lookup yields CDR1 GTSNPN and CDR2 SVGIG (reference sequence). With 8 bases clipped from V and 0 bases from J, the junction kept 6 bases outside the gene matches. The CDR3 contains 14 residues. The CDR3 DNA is TGTGCCCAAGGGGGACAGCCGAACACCGGGGAGCTGTTTTTT. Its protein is CAQGGQPNTGELFF.

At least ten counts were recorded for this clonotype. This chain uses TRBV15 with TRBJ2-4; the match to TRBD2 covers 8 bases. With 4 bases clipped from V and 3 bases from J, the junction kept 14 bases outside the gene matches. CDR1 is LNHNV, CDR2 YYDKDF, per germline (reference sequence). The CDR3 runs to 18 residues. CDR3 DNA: TGTGCCACCAGCAAGATAGTTTCACGGGAGGGCCTCAAAAACATTCAGTACTTC. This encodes CATSKIVSREGLKNIQYF.

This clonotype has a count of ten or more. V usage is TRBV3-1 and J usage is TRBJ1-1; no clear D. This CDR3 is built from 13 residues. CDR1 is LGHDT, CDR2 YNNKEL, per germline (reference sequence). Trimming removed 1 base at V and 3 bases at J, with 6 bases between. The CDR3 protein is CASSQGVDTEAFF. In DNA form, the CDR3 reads TGTGCCAGCAGCCAAGGGGTAGACACTGAAGCTTTCTTT. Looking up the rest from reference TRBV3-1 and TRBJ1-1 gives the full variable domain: DTAVSQTPKYLVTQMGNDKSIKCEQNLGHDTMYWYKQDSKKFLKIMFSYNNKELIINETVPNRFSPKSPDKAHLNLHINSLELGDSAVYFCASSQGVDTEAFFGQGTRLTVV.

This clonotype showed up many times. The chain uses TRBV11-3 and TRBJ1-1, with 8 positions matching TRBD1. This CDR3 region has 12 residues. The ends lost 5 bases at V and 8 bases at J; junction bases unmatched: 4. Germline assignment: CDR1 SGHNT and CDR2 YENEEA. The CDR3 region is CASSPGQGEAFF. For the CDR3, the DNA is TGTGCCAGCAGCCCTGGACAGGGCGAAGCTTTCTTT. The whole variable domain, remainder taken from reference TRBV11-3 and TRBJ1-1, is EAGVVQSPRYKIIEKKQPVAFWCNPISGHNTLYWYLQNLGQGPELLIRYENEEAVDDSQLPKDRFSAERLKGVDSTLKIQPAELGDSAVYLCASSPGQGEAFFGQGTRLTVV.

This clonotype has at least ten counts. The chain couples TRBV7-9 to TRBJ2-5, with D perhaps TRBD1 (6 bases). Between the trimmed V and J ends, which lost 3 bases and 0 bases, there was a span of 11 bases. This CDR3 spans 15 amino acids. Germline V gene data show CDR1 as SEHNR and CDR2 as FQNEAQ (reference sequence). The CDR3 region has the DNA TGTGCCAGCAGCTTGGGGACAAAGTACCAAGAGACCCAGTACTTC. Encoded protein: CASSLGTKYQETQYF.

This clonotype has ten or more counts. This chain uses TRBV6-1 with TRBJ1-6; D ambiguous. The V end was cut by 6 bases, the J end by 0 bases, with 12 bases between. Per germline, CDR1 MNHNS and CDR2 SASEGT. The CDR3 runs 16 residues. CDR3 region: CASSQTSGSYNSPLHF. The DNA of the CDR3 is TGTGCCAGCAGCCAAACATCGGGCTCCTATAATTCACCCCTCCACTTT.

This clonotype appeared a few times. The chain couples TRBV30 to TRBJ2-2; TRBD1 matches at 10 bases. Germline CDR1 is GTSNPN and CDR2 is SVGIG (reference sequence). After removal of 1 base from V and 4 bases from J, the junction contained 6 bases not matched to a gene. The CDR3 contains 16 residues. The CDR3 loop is CAWSALGDRGTGELFF. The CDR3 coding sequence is TGTGCCTGGAGTGCGTTGGGGGACAGGGGCACCGGGGAGCTGTTTTTT.

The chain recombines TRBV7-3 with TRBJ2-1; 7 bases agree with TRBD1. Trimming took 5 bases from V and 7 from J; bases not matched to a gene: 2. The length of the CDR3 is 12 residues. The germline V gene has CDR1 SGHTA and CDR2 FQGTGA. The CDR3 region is CASSVDRNEQFF. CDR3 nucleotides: TGTGCCAGCAGCGTGGACAGGAATGAGCAGTTCTTC.

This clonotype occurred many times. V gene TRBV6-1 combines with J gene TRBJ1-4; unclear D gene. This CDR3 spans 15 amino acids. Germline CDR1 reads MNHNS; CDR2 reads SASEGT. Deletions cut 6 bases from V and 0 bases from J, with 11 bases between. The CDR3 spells CASSPSGATNEKLFF. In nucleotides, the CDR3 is TGTGCCAGCAGCCCTTCAGGTGCAACTAATGAAAAACTGTTTTTT.

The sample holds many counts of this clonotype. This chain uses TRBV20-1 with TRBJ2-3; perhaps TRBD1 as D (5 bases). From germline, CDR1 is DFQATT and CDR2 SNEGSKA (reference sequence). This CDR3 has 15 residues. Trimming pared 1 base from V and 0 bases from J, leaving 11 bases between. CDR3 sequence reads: CSARVPGSSTDTQYF. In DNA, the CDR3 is TGCAGTGCTAGAGTACCAGGGTCTAGCACAGATACGCAGTATTTT.

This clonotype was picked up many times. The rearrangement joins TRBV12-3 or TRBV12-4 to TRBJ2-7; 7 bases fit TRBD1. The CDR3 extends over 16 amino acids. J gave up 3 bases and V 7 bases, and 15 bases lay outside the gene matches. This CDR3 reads CASTRGGRTGHYEQYF. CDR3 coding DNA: TGTGCCAGCACCCGAGGGGGCCGGACGGGACACTACGAGCAGTACTTC.

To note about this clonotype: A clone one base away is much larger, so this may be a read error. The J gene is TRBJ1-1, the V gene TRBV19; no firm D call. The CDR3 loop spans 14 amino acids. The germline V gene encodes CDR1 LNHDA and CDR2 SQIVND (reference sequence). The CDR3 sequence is CTSSFGPPNTEAFF. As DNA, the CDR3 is TGTACCAGTAGTTTCGGGCCTCCGAACACTGAAGCTTTCTTT.

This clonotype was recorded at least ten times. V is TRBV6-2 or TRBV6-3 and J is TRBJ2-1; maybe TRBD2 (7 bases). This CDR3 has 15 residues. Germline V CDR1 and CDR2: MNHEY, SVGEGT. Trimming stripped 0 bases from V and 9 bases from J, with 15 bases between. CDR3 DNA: TGTGCCAGCAGTTACTCGAGAGAGGGAGGGGGTGAGCAGTTCTTC. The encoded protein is CASSYSREGGGEQFF.

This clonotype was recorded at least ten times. The CDR3 loop is CASSFRRDDQPQHF. CDR3 coding DNA: TGTGCCAGCAGTTTTCGGCGGGACGATCAGCCCCAGCATTTT. The chain combines TRBV28 with TRBJ1-5; a possible D gene is TRBD1 (5 bases). The CDR3 runs to 14 residues. The germline gives CDR1 MDHEN, CDR2 SYDVKM. Trimming took 3 bases from V and 5 from J, leaving 11 bases between them.

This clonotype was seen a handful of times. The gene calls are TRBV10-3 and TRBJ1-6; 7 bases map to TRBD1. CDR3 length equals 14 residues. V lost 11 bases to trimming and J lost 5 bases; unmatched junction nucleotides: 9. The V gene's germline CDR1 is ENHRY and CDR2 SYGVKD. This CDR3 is CAVKTTGDNSPLHF. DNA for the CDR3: TGTGCCGTCAAAACTACAGGGGATAATTCACCCCTCCACTTT.

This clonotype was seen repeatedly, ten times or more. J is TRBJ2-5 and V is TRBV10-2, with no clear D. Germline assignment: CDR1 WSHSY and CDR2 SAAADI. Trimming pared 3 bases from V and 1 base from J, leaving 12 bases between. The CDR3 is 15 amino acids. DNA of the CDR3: TGCGCCAGCAGTGATAAGGCGATAGCCCAAGAGACCCAGTACTTC. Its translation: CASSDKAIAQETQYF.

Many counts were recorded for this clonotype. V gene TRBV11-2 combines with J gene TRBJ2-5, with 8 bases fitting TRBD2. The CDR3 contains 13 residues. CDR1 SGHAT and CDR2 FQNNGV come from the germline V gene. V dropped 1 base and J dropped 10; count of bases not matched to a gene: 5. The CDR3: CASSLGRGEFQYF. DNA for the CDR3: TGTGCCAGCAGCTTAGGGCGGGGGGAGTTCCAGTACTTC.

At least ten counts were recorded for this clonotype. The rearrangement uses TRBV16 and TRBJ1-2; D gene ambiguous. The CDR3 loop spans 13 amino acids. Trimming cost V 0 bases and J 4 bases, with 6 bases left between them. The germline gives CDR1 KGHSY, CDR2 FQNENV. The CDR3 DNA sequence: TGTGCCAGCAGCCAATCTACGATCTATGGCTACACCTTC. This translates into CASSQSTIYGYTF. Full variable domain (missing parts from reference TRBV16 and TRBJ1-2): GEEVAQTPKHLVRGEGQKAKLYCAPIKGHSYVFWYQQVLKNEFKFLISFQNENVFDETGMPKERFSAKCLPNSPCSLEIQATKLEDSAVYFCASSQSTIYGYTFGSGTRLTVV.

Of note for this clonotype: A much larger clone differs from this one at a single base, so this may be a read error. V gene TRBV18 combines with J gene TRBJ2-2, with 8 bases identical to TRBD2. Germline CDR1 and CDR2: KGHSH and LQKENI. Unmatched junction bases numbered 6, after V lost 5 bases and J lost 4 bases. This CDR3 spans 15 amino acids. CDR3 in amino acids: CASSSRSGATGELFF. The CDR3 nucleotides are TGTGCCAGCTCATCACGTAGCGGGGCCACCGGGGAGCTGTTTTTT.

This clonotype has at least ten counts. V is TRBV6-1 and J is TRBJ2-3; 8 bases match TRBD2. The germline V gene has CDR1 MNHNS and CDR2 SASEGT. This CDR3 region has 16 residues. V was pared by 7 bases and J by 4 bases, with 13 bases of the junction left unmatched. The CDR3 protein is CASNLNVRGVPDTQYF. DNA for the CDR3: TGTGCCAGCAATCTGAACGTGCGGGGGGTTCCAGATACGCAGTATTTT.

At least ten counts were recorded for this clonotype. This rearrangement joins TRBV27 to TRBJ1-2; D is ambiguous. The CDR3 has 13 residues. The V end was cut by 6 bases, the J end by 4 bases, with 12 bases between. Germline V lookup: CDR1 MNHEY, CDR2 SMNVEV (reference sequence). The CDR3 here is CASRRGPSYGYTF. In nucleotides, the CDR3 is TGTGCCAGCAGGAGAGGGCCCAGCTATGGCTACACCTTC.

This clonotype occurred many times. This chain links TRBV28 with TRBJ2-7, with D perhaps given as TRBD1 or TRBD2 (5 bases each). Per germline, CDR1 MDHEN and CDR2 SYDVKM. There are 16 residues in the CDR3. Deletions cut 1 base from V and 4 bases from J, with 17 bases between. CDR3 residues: CASSLSPGDPWYEQYF. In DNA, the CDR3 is TGTGCCAGCAGTTTATCCCCCGGGGACCCCTGGTACGAGCAGTACTTC.

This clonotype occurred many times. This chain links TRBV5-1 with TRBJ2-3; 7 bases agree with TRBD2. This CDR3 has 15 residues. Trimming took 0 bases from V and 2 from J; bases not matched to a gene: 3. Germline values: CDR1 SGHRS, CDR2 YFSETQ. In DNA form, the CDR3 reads TGCGCCAGCAGCTTGGGACTAGCCTTCACAGATACGCAGTATTTT. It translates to CASSLGLAFTDTQYF.

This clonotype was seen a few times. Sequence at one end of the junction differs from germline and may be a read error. CDR3 loop: CASSPSQLGTDTQYF. The CDR3 coding sequence is TGTGCTAGCAGCCCTAGCCAGCTCGGCACAGATACGCAGTATTTT. This chain connects TRBV7-7 to TRBJ2-3; TRBD2 is a possible D gene (5 bases). The CDR3 has 15 amino acids. In germline, CDR1 is SSHAT, CDR2 FNYEAQ (reference sequence).